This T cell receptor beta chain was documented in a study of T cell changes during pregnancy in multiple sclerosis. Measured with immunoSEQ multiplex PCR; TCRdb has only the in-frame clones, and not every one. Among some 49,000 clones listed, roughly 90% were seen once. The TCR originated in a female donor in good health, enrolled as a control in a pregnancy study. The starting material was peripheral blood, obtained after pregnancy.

The CDR3 region is CAISPNRGEGEQYF. CDR3 nucleotides: TGTGCCATCAGCCCAAACAGGGGGGAGGGGGAGCAGTACTTC. The V and J genes are TRBV10-3 and TRBJ2-7; possibly TRBD1 for D (8 bases). V shed 6 bases and J shed 7 bases, with 19 bases lying between them. Germline CDR1 and CDR2: ENHRY and SYGVKD. The length of the CDR3 is 14 residues.